A single TCR beta chain is shown here with its context. Its antigen is still unknown. It has no much larger one-base neighbor in the sample; base qualities were not kept. CDR1 and CDR2 (KGHSH, LQKENI) derive from the germline V gene. V is pruned by 3 bases and J by 7 bases, leaving 16 bases of the junction without a gene match. CDR3 length: 18 amino acids, cysteine to phenylalanine. Only the CDR3 part of the read is kept: 54 bases, read in frame from the first base. The data originate from a study of blood T cell repertoires in COVID-19 (dated by TCRdb to the early 2020s). Regarding the research as a whole: The collaborator samples originated in the United States, Italy and Spain and spanned the acute and convalescent phases of COVID-19. The material from the prospective study consisted of cDNA or gDNA derived from T cells, B-cell-depleted T cells, or PBMCs. Subjects who had been exposed to COVID-19, were actively infected with it, or had recovered from it provided the deeply sampled blood TCRbeta repertoires that made up the dataset. A freely available public database, intended as a resource for researchers studying the immune response to SARS-CoV-2, is where the repertoires were released. The samples were drawn from the first 160 participants of the ongoing ImmuneRACE study and from 950 to 1,500 subjects provided by 6 global collaborators. A de-identified subject ID, COVID-19 status, age in years and sex were almost always included in the sample metadata. HLA class I and class II types, where available, came from metadata supplied by the sample provider rather than from assay-based typing.

Each collaborating institution followed its own protocols to collect whole blood in K2EDTA tubes. For TCRbeta analysis, collaborators shipped samples as frozen whole blood, isolated PBMCs, or DNA extracted from either of those sample types. TCRbeta CDR3 regions were amplified from genomic DNA by means of the immunoSEQ Assay, a bias-controlled multiplex PCR. In the paper's pipeline: Within the assay, amplification of reference gene primers was used to estimate how many nucleated cells each sample contained. To quantify the absolute abundance of each unique TCRbeta CDR3 rearrangement, sequence reads were collapsed and filtered. For each sample, productive Simpson clonality was calculated as the square root of Simpson's diversity index over productive rearrangements. TCRdb obtained this table from immuneACCESS and retained in-frame rearrangements with V and J assigned. These tables miss some clones; where compared with another copy, unresolved V genes account for less than half of the shortfall, and the remainder is unexplained. V and J calls and clone size are copied from that table; D and trimming were computed from the DNA. The sample records 140,000 or so clones, almost 80% of which are singletons. Of the sample, 8.6% is held by the ten largest clones.

Paper-wide results and their limitations: Clinical and demographic metadata were provided uncurated, with the amount varying by source and participant.

The sequenced sample consisted of peripheral blood. The sequence came from a man aged 45-65 years with active or convalescent COVID-19. The sequence links TRBV18 to TRBJ2-7; 12 bases in the middle match TRBD1. The DNA sequence is TGTGCCAGCTCACCGGGGACAGGGGGCAATCGACTAGCGGGTGAGCAGTACTTC. This sequence encodes CASSPGTGGNRLAGEQYF.